These 20 T cell receptor beta chains were all obtained from the same sample, sequenced in a study of early T cells in non-severe SARS-CoV-2 infection (TCRdb year 2021). Library generation was performed with 5' RACE. TCRdb shows the sequencer as NextSeq 500. The public reads were reprocessed in TCRdb via fastp at Q25 and MiXCR, keeping in-frame beta chains. Under each unique CDR3 protein, matching rows form one entry showing the most common genes and DNA. The sample table holds 65,000 to 85,000 distinct CDR3 sequences, of which 15% to 18% were seen once. 10% to 15% of the sample rests with the top ten. Material: whole blood. The receptors stem from an adult who was a healthcare worker with PCR-confirmed SARS-CoV-2 infection or an uninfected control (not recorded which).

This clonotype has a handful of counts. J is TRBJ2-3 and V is TRBV9; no firm D call. Germline-derived CDR1 and CDR2 are SGDLS and YYNGEE. Trimming stripped 1 base from V and 3 bases from J, with 12 bases between. CDR3 length equals 15 residues. For the CDR3, the DNA is TGTGCCAGCAGCGTACGGCCCGCCGGGACAGATACGCAGTATTTT. Translation: CASSVRPAGTDTQYF.

This clonotype was found many times. This chain links TRBV29-1 with TRBJ2-1, with D hard to call. CDR1 is SQVTM, CDR2 ANQGSEA, per germline. Trimming removed 6 bases from V and 8 bases from J, with 8 bases in between. The CDR3 runs to 10 residues. The CDR3 loop is CSVGFYEQFF. DNA of the CDR3: TGCAGCGTGGGGTTCTATGAGCAGTTCTTC.

This clonotype was counted ten times or more. The rearrangement joins TRBV4-1 to TRBJ1-4, with 7 bases identical to TRBD1. From germline, CDR1 is MGHRA and CDR2 YSYEKL. Trimming removed 7 bases from V and 8 bases from J; junction bases left unmatched: 7. The CDR3 length is 13 residues. This chain's CDR3 is CASTAQGGEKLFF. The DNA for the CDR3 is TGCGCCAGCACCGCCCAGGGGGGAGAAAAACTGTTTTTT.

This clonotype has a handful of counts. The chain joins TRBV28 to TRBJ1-6, with 8 nucleotides matching TRBD1. Germline CDR1 MDHEN, CDR2 SYDVKM. The CDR3 extends over 15 amino acids. The J segment lost 7 bases and the V segment lost 6 bases, leaving 8 bases of the junction unmatched. CDR3 DNA sequence: TGTGCCAGCAGGAGAGGACAGGGATGGAATTCACCCCTCCACTTT. This codes for CASRRGQGWNSPLHF.

This clonotype has only a few counts. The V call is TRBV7-9, the J call TRBJ2-7, with D possibly matching TRBD2 (5 bases). The CDR3 loop spans 16 amino acids. Trimming took 1 base from V and 0 from J, leaving 13 bases between them. Germline loops: CDR1 SEHNR, CDR2 FQNEAQ (reference sequence). CDR3 amino acids: CASSLDETGSSYEQYF. The CDR3 nucleotides read TGTGCCAGCAGCTTAGACGAGACTGGGAGCTCCTACGAGCAGTACTTC.

The chain uses TRBV28 and TRBJ1-1, with D tentatively TRBD1 (5 bases). V was shortened by 4 bases and J by 7 bases, with 16 bases between the two germline ends. Germline-derived CDR1 and CDR2 are MDHEN and SYDVKM. This CDR3 region has 14 residues. In DNA form, the CDR3 reads TGTGCCAGCAGTTCGAGGTCATGGGGCCTTGAAGCTTTCTTT. It translates to CASSSRSWGLEAFF.

The chain has TRBV2 and TRBJ2-3; 8 bases fit TRBD2. The CDR3 consists of 14 residues. Germline loops: CDR1 SNHLY, CDR2 FYNNEI. Trimming cost V 5 bases and J 4 bases; bases outside gene matches: 5. In DNA, the CDR3 is TGTGCCAGCAGTAGCGGGAGAAAAGCAGATACGCAGTATTTT. As protein: CASSSGRKADTQYF.

This clonotype has more than one count but fewer than ten. The genes are TRBV20-1 and TRBJ2-7, with TRBD2 matching 14 bases. Germline-derived CDR1 and CDR2 are DFQATT and SNEGSKA (reference sequence). The V and J ends lost 0 bases and 3 bases, in that order; junction bases with no gene match: 13. The CDR3 totals 19 residues. Here the CDR3 DNA reads TGCAGTGCTAGAGATATTGGGTCCGGGACTAGCGGGAGTCTCTACGAGCAGTACTTC. Its protein product is CSARDIGSGTSGSLYEQYF.

Turning to this clonotype: At one end the junction does not follow the germline gene, possibly because of a read error. The V call is TRBV5-1, the J call TRBJ1-1; a possible D gene is TRBD1 (6 bases). The CDR3 extends over 13 amino acids. Germline CDR1 SGHRS, CDR2 YFSETQ. CDR3 protein: CASSLQGYTEVFF. CDR3 sequence (DNA): TGCGCCAGCAGCTTGCAGGGGTACACTGAAGTTTTCTTT.

V and J are TRBV24-1 and TRBJ2-2; D is perhaps TRBD1 (5 bases). Germline V gene sequence: CDR1 KGHDR, CDR2 SFDVKD. There are 14 residues in the CDR3. V was clipped by 7 bases and J by 2 bases, with 10 bases between them. CDR3 coding DNA: TGTGCCACCAGGGGGCCGGTCAACACCGGGGAGCTGTTTTTT. This gives the protein CATRGPVNTGELFF.

In its sample, this clonotype was seen a few times. The chain is built from TRBV27 and TRBJ1-4; 10 bases align to TRBD1. The CDR3 has 16 amino acids. Per the germline V gene, CDR1 is MNHEY and CDR2 is SMNVEV (reference sequence). V dropped 2 bases and J dropped 5; count of bases not matched to a gene: 5. CDR3 sequence reads: CASSLGTGVTNEKLFF. The CDR3 coding sequence is TGTGCCAGCAGTTTAGGGACAGGGGTTACAAATGAAAAACTGTTTTTT.

The V gene is TRBV19, the J gene TRBJ1-4, with 8 bases lining up with TRBD1. Germline loops: CDR1 LNHDA, CDR2 SQIVND (reference sequence). The junction had 0 bases not matched to a gene; V was cut back by 1 base and J by 8 bases. The CDR3 is made up of 13 amino acids. This CDR3 is CASSIGDREKLFF. The CDR3 region has the DNA TGTGCCAGTAGTATAGGGGACAGGGAAAAACTGTTTTTT.

This clonotype came up a few times. The genes are TRBV11-3 and TRBJ2-2; TRBD2 matches at 7 bases. Trimming took 5 bases from V and 6 from J; bases not matched to a gene: 3. The CDR3 spans 13 residues. CDR1 and CDR2 (germline): SGHNT, YENEEA. The CDR3 loop reads CASSIGLAGELFF. For the CDR3, the DNA is TGTGCCAGCAGCATCGGACTAGCCGGGGAGCTGTTTTTT.

This clonotype was counted ten times or more. This sequence joins TRBV11-2 and TRBJ2-3, with D perhaps matching TRBD1 (5 bases). CDR3 length: 12 residues. Per the germline V gene, CDR1 is SGHAT and CDR2 is FQNNGV. V lost 6 bases to trimming and J lost 6 bases, with 10 bases between them. The CDR3 DNA reads TGTGCCAGCAGTCTGGGGCGTGATACGCAGTATTTT. Its translation: CASSLGRDTQYF.

This clonotype was found a few times. The J gene is TRBJ1-1, the V gene TRBV3-1; D is uncertain. Trimming pared 2 bases from V and 8 bases from J, leaving 18 bases between. The CDR3 extends over 15 amino acids. Germline V gives CDR1 LGHDT, CDR2 YNNKEL (reference sequence). CDR3 bases: TGTGCCAGCAGCCAAAGACCACCGGGAGGCTGGGAAGCTTTCTTT. This gives the protein CASSQRPPGGWEAFF.

This clonotype was picked up a small number of times. The V call is TRBV5-1, the J call TRBJ1-5; 8 nucleotides align to TRBD1. Germline V gives CDR1 SGHRS, CDR2 YFSETQ. J gave up 4 bases and V 2 bases, and 2 bases lay outside the gene matches. The CDR3 runs 14 residues. The CDR3 coding sequence is TGCGCCAGCAGCTTAGACAGGGGTAATCAGCCCCAGCATTTT. It encodes CASSLDRGNQPQHF.

The J gene is TRBJ2-2, the V gene TRBV11-2; D ambiguous. The CDR3 length is 13 residues. The V and J ends lost 5 bases and 7 bases respectively, with 11 bases between them. Germline-derived CDR1 and CDR2 are SGHAT and FQNNGV. DNA for the CDR3: TGTGCCAGCAGCCCCCTAAGAGGCGGGGAGCTGTTTTTT. It specifies CASSPLRGGELFF.

This rearrangement joins TRBV18 to TRBJ2-1; D call uncertain. V was cut by 1 base and J by 0 bases, with 7 bases left in between. There are 15 residues in the CDR3. Per germline, CDR1 KGHSH and CDR2 LQKENI. The CDR3 protein is CASSPLQTSYNEQFF. The CDR3, as DNA: TGTGCCAGCTCACCACTACAGACCTCCTACAATGAGCAGTTCTTC.

This clonotype was picked up many times. One junction end disagrees with the germline gene, perhaps due to a read error. The V and J genes are TRBV12-3 or TRBV12-4 and TRBJ1-5; D is uncertain. This CDR3 region has 13 residues. CDR3: CASSLTGNQPQHF. The CDR3 DNA reads TGCGCCAGCAGCCTCACCGGGAATCAGCCCCAGCATTTT.

This clonotype was seen a few times. The rearrangement links TRBV4-2 to TRBJ2-3, with 10 nucleotides matching TRBD2. The CDR3 runs 19 residues. The germline V gene encodes CDR1 LGHNA and CDR2 YNFKEQ. V lost 0 bases to trimming and J lost 0 bases; unmatched junction nucleotides: 9. The CDR3, as DNA: TGTGCCAGCAGCCAAGATACCCTCACTAGCGGGATTAGCACAGATACGCAGTATTTT. It is translated as CASSQDTLTSGISTDTQYF.